This is a list of T cell receptor beta chains from one sample in a study of blood T cells in healthy people across ages. Using its own MiXCR run on the 5' RACE reads, TCRdb lists one record per CDR3 protein. Of under 950,000 distinct CDR3 sequences in the sample, 22% were seen once. Source material: blood. The source of these receptors is a man between 65 and 80 years old in good health. Both conserved end residues are trimmed from each CDR3. The order of the fields is V gene, CDR3 protein.

V: TRBV10-3
CDR3: AIRDSVPSGLAF

V: TRBV29-1
CDR3: SVEQGRLDGEETQY

V: TRBV29-1
CDR3: SVGGGGDQPQH

V: TRBV20-1
CDR3: SAREEGRWNSPLH

V: TRBV20-1
CDR3: SAPSLGQGLLSGANVLT

V: TRBV24-1
CDR3: ATSDLSQGSQETQY

V: TRBV12-3/TRBV12-4
CDR3: ASSRLRSTGVAETQY

V: TRBV5-6
CDR3: ASSPQRGEVIRTDTQY

V: TRBV18
CDR3: ASSLQGAGVSNEQF

V: TRBV12-3/TRBV12-4
CDR3: ANSLVRHGYT

V: TRBV3-1
CDR3: ASSPYWTSGSYEQY

V: TRBV20-1
CDR3: SARDTTSPRRADTQY

V: TRBV19
CDR3: ASSMSSSGNTIY

V: TRBV2
CDR3: ASSEYEGSLEQY

V: TRBV7-8
CDR3: ASSADRDDGYT

V: TRBV5-1
CDR3: ASSLTGRENTEAF

V: TRBV19
CDR3: ASSIGRNNEQF

V: TRBV20-1
CDR3: SARSVGQLPDEQF

V: TRBV19
CDR3: ASSPAKEGYT

V: TRBV18
CDR3: ASSPQLESSYNEQF

V: TRBV6-5
CDR3: ASSFDIETYEQY

V: TRBV12-3/TRBV12-4
CDR3: ASSLESQGAGQPQH

V: TRBV20-1
CDR3: SAQPRLGYEQY

V: TRBV20-1
CDR3: SARVVQHQETQY

V: TRBV11-2
CDR3: ASSLEPGQPRDTQY

V: TRBV12-3/TRBV12-4
CDR3: ASSFRATGELF

V: TRBV20-1
CDR3: SARDRLSTGINTGELF

V: TRBV12-3/TRBV12-4
CDR3: ASTVGGGRNEQF

V: TRBV12-5
CDR3: ASGSSDRGT

V: TRBV6-1
CDR3: ASSAGPLYNYGYT

V: TRBV20-1
CDR3: SAPTFETNEKLF